One T cell receptor beta chain is described in this entry. This record belongs to a study of T cell responses to AZD1222 COVID-19 vaccine. Profiled with immunoSEQ multiplex PCR; TCRdb holds only in-frame clones, not every one. The table records fewer than 200,000 clones, around 90% of them present only once. The CDR3 consists of 14 residues. The source material was peripheral blood, sampled 28 days after the second AZD1222 dose. The chain employs TRBV21-1 and TRBJ1-2. TRBV21-1 is designated a pseudogene. The TCR comes from an adult who received the AZD1222 COVID-19 vaccine. The CDR3 DNA is TGTGCCAGCAGCGCCAGACGGACGCCCTTTAGCTACACCTTC. Amino acids: CASSARRTPFSYTF.